This paragraph reports one T cell receptor (beta chain). This clone's antigen is unknown. It is likely a read error, because the conserved phenylalanine at the end of the CDR3 is missing. The library was made by multiplex PCR. TCRdb records Illumina HiSeq 2500 as the sequencer. TCRbeta libraries were built by three rounds of nested PCR using primers (Table S4), following protocols modified from ARM-PCR. PCR products of 200-500 bp were gel-excised and purified with the QIAquick gel extraction kit before sequencing. In the paper's pipeline: Trimmomatic was used to clean the reads, FLASH was used to merge the reads into complete CDR3 sequences, and MiTCR was used to assign the reads to V(D)J germline segments. Clonal diversity was calculated as the inverse Simpson's index using VDJtools. A read counted as productive if the sequence was in-frame and lacked a premature stop codon. The public reads were run again by TCRdb, first through fastp at Q25 and then through MiXCR, and only productive beta chains were kept. Merged by CDR3 protein, the rows form single entries marked with the most common genes and DNA. These V and J calls derive from TCRdb rather than the authors' analysis. Recorded for this sample are 65,000 to 95,000 distinct CDR3 sequences; roughly 80% of them occurred a single time. 13% of the sample is held by the ten biggest clonotypes.

These data come from a study of tumor and adjacent non-tumor tissue in lung cancer (dated by TCRdb to 2017 to 2018). The study in broad terms: The cohort included approximately 13 adenocarcinoma, a couple of squamous cell carcinoma and 1 small cell lung cancer patients. The approximately 15 enrolled patients, of whom roughly 10 were men and 5 were women, were aged about 31 to 85 years and were diagnosed with TNM stage I to III disease. A total of roughly 130 million productive TCRbeta reads were generated by sequencing, corresponding to an average of roughly 4 million reads per sample. Using bulk TCRbeta repertoires from roughly 14 lung cancer patients, the study set lung tumor tissue side by side with matched distant non-tumor lung tissue. TCRbeta CDR3 sequencing was performed on a few dozen paired specimens, with one tumor sample and one normal lung sample collected per patient.

The paper as a whole reports these results and caveats: Only about 15 patients were in the cohort, and the authors stated that larger samples and more detailed clinical data are needed. Younger patients had significantly higher TCR diversity, and higher tumor TCR diversity was associated with shorter overall and disease-free survival. Tumor tissue showed significantly greater TCR diversity (inverse Simpson) than normal lung tissue (about 400 vs 180, P = 0.0075, Mann-Whitney U test). The methods do not name the sequencing platform or mention unique molecular identifiers. The top 100 clones made up a significantly larger cumulative share of the repertoire in normal lung than in tumor tissue. Because peripheral blood was not sequenced, the blood TCRbeta repertoires of the lung cancer patients in the study went unexamined.

V and J lose 6 bases and 7 bases, and a span of 21 bases separates them. Counting both end residues, the CDR3 totals 14 amino acids. Only CDR3 DNA is held: 42 bases, read in frame from base 1. From the germline V gene (reference sequence), CDR1 is DFQATT and CDR2 is SNEGSKA. RNA was extracted from bulk unsorted tissue and checked for quality with a NanoDrop ND-1000 and an Agilent 2100. Newly diagnosed lung cancer patients without prior chemotherapy who had been admitted for thoracic surgery in China between August and November 2014 were enrolled as donors. Patients with previous radiotherapy or chemotherapy, or with another concurrent cancer, were excluded from the study. Pieces of surgical tissue measuring about 1-2.1 cm3 were kept in RNAlater solution and stored at -80 degrees C until use.

The source of this sequence is a woman between 50 and 59 years old with non-small cell lung cancer. Sequenced material: lung tumor tissue. The chain was built from TRBV20-1 and TRBJ1-2; the best D guess is TRBD1, with 5 bases matching. The DNA sequence reads TGCAGTGCGCCCCCGGGACCGGGGGTTACTGGCTACACCAAC. This sequence encodes CSAPPGPGVTGYTN.